This entry features one TCR beta chain sequence. Its antigen is still unknown. Unique molecular identifiers were incorporated during preparation of the TCRbeta library. A single record per CDR3 protein comes from TCRdb applying MiXCR to the PCR reads. Of hundreds of thousands of distinct CDR3 sequences in the sample, about an eighth were seen once. The data derive from a study of T-cell reconstitution after alpha-beta-depleted transplantation in children. The study, taken as a whole, reports: Most T-cell counts and diversity one year after the transplant came from T cells that were newly produced. Surviving recipient T cells and thymic progenitors accounted for the high day-60 TCRbeta diversity observed in some patients.

CDR3 length: 13 residues. V was pared by 0 bases and J by 3 bases, with 8 bases between. Germline CDR1 reads GTSNPN; CDR2 reads SVGIG (reference sequence). The chain employs TRBV30 and TRBJ1-1; maybe TRBD1 (5 bases). This sequence was found in a girl aged 2-10 years with congenital amegakaryocytic thrombocytopenia, due to receive a stem cell transplant. The sequences come from PBMCs, collected before TCRalphabeta/CD19-depleted stem cell transplant. Here the CDR3 reads CAWSVGAYTEAFF. CDR3 bases: TGTGCCTGGAGTGTAGGGGCGTACACTGAAGCTTTCTTT.